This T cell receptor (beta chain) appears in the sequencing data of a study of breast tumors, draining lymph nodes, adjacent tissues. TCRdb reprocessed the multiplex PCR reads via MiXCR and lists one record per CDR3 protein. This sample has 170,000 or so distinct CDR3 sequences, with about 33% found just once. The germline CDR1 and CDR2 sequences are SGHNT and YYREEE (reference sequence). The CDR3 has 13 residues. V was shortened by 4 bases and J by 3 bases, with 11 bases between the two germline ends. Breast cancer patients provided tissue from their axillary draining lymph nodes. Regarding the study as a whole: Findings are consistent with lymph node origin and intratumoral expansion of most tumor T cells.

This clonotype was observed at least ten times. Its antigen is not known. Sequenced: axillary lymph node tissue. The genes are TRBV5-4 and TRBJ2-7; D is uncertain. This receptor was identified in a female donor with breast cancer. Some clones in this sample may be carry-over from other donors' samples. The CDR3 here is CASSNSPYYEQYF. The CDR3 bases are TGTGCCAGCAGCAACAGTCCTTACTACGAGCAGTACTTC.